This T cell receptor beta chain was retrieved from a study of T cells in Graves' hyperthyroidism and ophthalmopathy. This clonotype came up many times. Its antigen is undetermined. This CDR3 has 14 residues. Germline-derived CDR1 and CDR2 are SNHLY and FYNNEI. Trimming stripped 3 bases from V and 3 bases from J, with 11 bases between. Amplification targeted TCR beta CDR3 regions from RNA transcripts. The TCR CDR3 was amplified in a first-round RT-PCR using the HTBI primer set. TCRdb independently ran MiXCR on the multiplex PCR reads; one entry per CDR3 protein. The table records 700,000 or so distinct CDR3 sequences, approximately 15% of them present only once. Study-wide results and caveats: Clonotypes that were expanded in thyroid above 0.001 mostly appeared in blood too. Ophthalmopathy prediction by the model preceded onset by a median approximately 6.9 months.

Sequenced: blood. The chain is built from TRBV2 and TRBJ1-1; D possibly corresponds to TRBD1 (5 bases). The TCR sequence derives from a woman in her fifties or sixties with Graves' ophthalmopathy. CDR3 sequence: CASSDDRTHTEAFF. Written as DNA, the CDR3 is TGTGCCAGCAGTGATGATCGGACACACACTGAAGCTTTCTTT.